One T cell receptor (beta chain) is described in this entry. It has no known antigen specificity. Per-base quality was not reported, and no clone a single base away is much larger than it. TCR CDR3 regions were amplified from genomic DNA by multiplex PCR using the deep immunoSEQ assay. Extracted genomic DNA from each cell subset was distributed evenly across all wells of several immunoSEQ 96-well plates, and each plate was treated as a replicate. For sorted subsets, approximately 200 ng of genomic DNA, equivalent to 25,000 to 30,000 T cell genomes, went into each replicate PCR. Purified libraries were measured with a Qubit 3.0 fluorometer, size-checked on a Bioanalyzer 2100, and measured again with the KAPA Library Quantification kit. Every immunoSEQ 96-well plate was sequenced on a separate single-read 150-cycle Illumina NextSeq 550 flow cell. Turning to the authors' computational methods: Because the immunoSEQ output held only junctional sequences and lacked quality scores, the filtering could not match the filtering applied to full-length reads. To assign V/J genes and CDR3, sequences were annotated using PyIR, a Python wrapper for IgBLAST v1.9, with IMGT germline references. Reads were removed for weak V/J assignments (E-value above 1e-6), missing CDR3, stop codons, out-of-frame junctions, or ambiguous translated residues. V3J clonotypes were defined as sequences sharing an identical inferred V gene, J gene, and CDR3 amino acid sequence. To compute the percentage overlap between repertoires, the number of shared unique clonotypes was divided by the size of the smaller repertoire. Richness of each repertoire was evaluated using RTK rarefaction, the Chao1 estimator, and Recon v2.1 estimates of unobserved clonotypes. Generation probabilities were computed with OLGA for all TCRbeta clonotypes obtained by the gDNA method from a handful of donors. TCRdb limited this immuneACCESS table to in-frame rearrangements with V and J called. A share of clones is missing; checked studies link under half to unresolved V genes, and the rest is unexplained. V, J and clone size were drawn from that table, and D and trimming were deduced from the DNA. The sample profile shows about 2.1 million clones; just under 95% of them were found once. 1.5% to 2% of the sample is held by the ten biggest clonotypes.

CD8 naive samples were obtained by positive selection for CCR7 among CD45RO-negative cells, yielding a CD45RA+CCR7+ population from which TemRA cells were excluded. The donors were healthy, HIV-negative adults with no recently reported acute infections or vaccinations. Only Caucasian adults living in Nashville, Tennessee, USA were represented among the donors. Blood was collected by leukapheresis, and PBMCs were isolated by Ficoll-Histopaque density gradient centrifugation and then cryopreserved in liquid nitrogen vapor phase. Purity and quantity of every magnetically sorted T cell population were checked by analytical flow cytometry. Genomic DNA was isolated from each sorted fraction and quantified by UV absorbance on a Nanodrop 2000c. This sample was taken from a study of shared clonotypes between healthy human individuals (dated by TCRdb to the early 2020s). General notes on the study: The cohort comprised two women and three men aged 18 to 49 years. For each donor, CD4 naive and CD4 memory were each given three plates, CD8 naive was given two plates, and CD8 memory was given one plate. Blood TCR repertoires of about five healthy adults were deeply sequenced to estimate repertoire size and the extent of clonotype sharing between individuals. Libraries were prepared and TCR repertoires were sequenced by different laboratories using diverse techniques, in order to increase sequencing depth and limit assay-specific biases. Each donor's leukapheresis produced roughly between roughly 0.9 and 8.9 billion PBMCs. What the study reported, not specific to this receptor: Sampling was limited to blood, and TCR repertoires in tissue likely differ from TCR repertoires in blood. Pairwise subsampling led to the expectation that sequencing depth would affect the degree of clonotype sharing among donors. Larger estimated clonotype richness was generally found for naive subsets than for memory subsets. The small number of donors limited the genetic and exposure-history diversity represented. Roughly 5% of naive CD4, 3.5% of naive CD8, 2.3% of memory CD4, and 0.4% of memory CD8 clonotypes were shared across several donors. Rarefaction of sorted-subset datasets indicated incomplete sequencing despite the large sequencing depth. Higher generation probabilities were observed for clonotypes shared by all four sorted-subset donors than for non-shared clonotypes.

Counted from cysteine to phenylalanine, this CDR3 has 16 amino acids. The sequence is cut down to CDR3 DNA, 48 bases in frame from base 1. The germline V gene specifies MGHRA as CDR1 and YSYEKL as CDR2. V is trimmed back by 2 bases and J by 3 bases, and the junction contains 9 bases that no gene match accounts for. The clonotype was recovered from a man younger than 30 in good health. Some clones in this sample may be carry-over from other donors' samples. The chain is made from TRBV4-1 and TRBJ1-1; 7 nucleotides in the junction match TRBD1. The sequencing input was naive CD8+ T cells from PBMCs. This specimen's cell subset or site label, per the study, means: CD45RA+CCR7+. The bases are TGCGCCAGCAGCCAATTGGCAGGGGGAATAGACACTGAAGCTTTCTTT. The resulting protein is CASSQLAGGIDTEAFF.